This TCR beta chain derives from a study of T cells in Graves' hyperthyroidism and ophthalmopathy. Overall study: Peripheral blood samples were taken at initial diagnosis, prior to any treatment.

Looked up from germline, CDR1 is KGHSH and CDR2 is LQKENI. Trimming removed 3 bases from V and 8 bases from J, with 14 bases in between. The CDR3 is 14 residues long. Stable Graves' hyperthyroidism meant no ophthalmopathy progression within 18 months. PBMCs were sourced from approximately 9.3 ml fresh peripheral blood. This clonotype appeared many times. What it binds is not known. General study results and limits: A model using 13 V-J features told ophthalmopathy apart from stable hyperthyroidism.

Using RNA transcripts as the source, TCR beta CDR3 regions were amplified. HTBI primers were the set used in a first-round RT-PCR of the TCR CDR3. TCRdb analysed the multiplex PCR reads with MiXCR anew, one entry per CDR3 protein. Of over 500,000 distinct CDR3 sequences listed, approximately 15% are singletons. The sample consisted of blood. This chain links TRBV18 with TRBJ1-5, with D maybe TRBD1 (6 bases). The receptor's source is a woman aged 40 to 50 with Graves' hyperthyroidism. The CDR3 nucleotides read TGTGCCAGCTCACCTGAACAGGGCTTGGAGCCCCAGCATTTT. This translates into CASSPEQGLEPQHF.